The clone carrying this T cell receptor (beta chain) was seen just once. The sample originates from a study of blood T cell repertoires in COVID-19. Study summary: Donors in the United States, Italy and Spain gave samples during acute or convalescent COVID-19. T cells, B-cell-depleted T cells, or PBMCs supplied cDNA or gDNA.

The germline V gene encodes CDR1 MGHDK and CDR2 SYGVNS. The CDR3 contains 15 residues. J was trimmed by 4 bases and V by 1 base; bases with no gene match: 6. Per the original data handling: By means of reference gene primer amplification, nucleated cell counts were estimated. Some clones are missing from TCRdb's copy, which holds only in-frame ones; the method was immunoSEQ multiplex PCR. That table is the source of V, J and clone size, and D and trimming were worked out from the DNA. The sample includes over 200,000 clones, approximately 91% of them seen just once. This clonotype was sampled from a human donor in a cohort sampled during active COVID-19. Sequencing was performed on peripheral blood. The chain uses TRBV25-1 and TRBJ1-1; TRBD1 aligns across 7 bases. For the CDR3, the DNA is TGTGCCAGCAGTGAATCTCTAGGGGGCTCCACTGAAGCTTTCTTT. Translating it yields CASSESLGGSTEAFF.